This T cell receptor (beta chain) was documented in a study of T-cell reconstitution after alpha-beta-depleted transplantation in children. Study-wide results and caveats: Counts and diversity of T cells one year after transplant came mostly from newly produced T cells. Several hundred graft clones that had expanded were reportedly the source of alpha-beta T cells about two months after transplant. Surviving thymic progenitors and recipient T cells were the source of high TCRbeta diversity at day 60 in some patients.

Comment on this clonotype: The antigen remains undetermined.

This CDR3 contains 16 residues. V was pared by 3 bases and J by 0 bases, with 15 bases between. Germline-derived CDR1 and CDR2 are SEHNR and FQNEAQ (reference sequence). The authors prepared the TCRbeta library with unique molecular identifiers. TCRdb recomputed calls from the PCR reads with MiXCR, one row per CDR3 protein. Here the sample spans 780,000 or so distinct CDR3 sequences, under 20% being singletons. This specimen was PBMCs, mostly from graft donor cells, taken 360 days after TCRalphabeta/CD19-depleted stem cell transplant. The origin of this receptor is a male patient between 10 and 17 years old who had a stem cell transplant for acute lymphoblastic leukemia, so the T cells may come from the graft donor. The V call is TRBV7-9, the J call TRBJ2-7; weak D call: TRBD1 (6 bases). The CDR3 DNA sequence: TGTGCCAGCAGCTTTGCGACAGGCCGTAGCTCCTACGAGCAGTACTTC. Its protein is CASSFATGRSSYEQYF.